This T cell receptor (beta chain) was obtained from a study of blood T cell repertoires in COVID-19. Whole-study context: Collection of acute and convalescent COVID-19 samples took place in the United States, Italy and Spain.

V lost 4 bases, J lost 3 bases, and 14 bases lay in between. Germline-derived CDR1 and CDR2 are SGHRS and YFSETQ. The CDR3 is made up of 14 amino acids. Only a few counts were recorded for this clone. Methods used by the authors: Amplification of reference gene primers was used by the study to estimate nucleated cell counts. The repertoire was sequenced with immunoSEQ multiplex PCR; TCRdb's copy has only in-frame clones and lacks some. V, J and clone size were drawn from that table, and D and trimming were deduced from the DNA. The profile shows nearly 110,000 clones, 65% to 80% of them singletons. This TCR was recovered from a man aged 65 to 85 with acute or convalescent COVID-19. Source material: peripheral blood. This chain joins TRBV5-1 and TRBJ2-7, with D maybe TRBD1 (6 bases). CDR3 nucleotide sequence: TGCGCCAGCAGCGCCCGGGACACGGGCTACGAGCAGTACTTC. Its translation: CASSARDTGYEQYF.